These 16 T cell receptor beta chains were all obtained from the same sample, sequenced in a study of molecular identifiers for immune sequencing clone quantification. Via MiXCR, TCRdb re-called the PCR reads, giving one row per CDR3 protein. The data show around 460,000 distinct CDR3 sequences, around a fifth seen once. Sequenced: naive CD8+ T cells from blood, with Jurkat cell RNA spiked in. Stated subset: FACS-sorted CD8+CD4-CCR7+CD45RA+ naive T cells. These receptors originate from a human donor in good health. Some libraries in this study had Jurkat cell RNA spiked in.

About this clonotype: A much larger clone lies a single base off, so this may be a read error. V gene TRBV9 combines with J gene TRBJ2-5, with D possibly matching TRBD2 (5 bases). Looked up from germline, CDR1 is SGDLS and CDR2 is YYNGEE. The CDR3 spans 14 residues. CDR3 nucleotides: TGTGCCAGCAGCGAGGCGGGCGCACAAGGGACCCAGTACTTC. Encoded protein: CASSEAGAQGTQYF.

This clonotype was seen many times. The V gene is TRBV28, the J gene TRBJ2-3; D ambiguous. Germline-derived CDR1 and CDR2 are MDHEN and SYDVKM. Trimming stripped 4 bases from V and 3 bases from J, with 14 bases between. The CDR3 totals 15 residues. The CDR3 coding sequence is TGTGCCAGCAGTTGGACGGGCACCGCAACAGATACGCAGTATTTT. Residues: CASSWTGTATDTQYF.

This clonotype came up a few times. This chain links TRBV28 with TRBJ2-5; TRBD2 might be the D (5 bases). Germline V lookup: CDR1 MDHEN, CDR2 SYDVKM. The CDR3 sequence is 15 residues long. V gave up 3 bases and J gave up 5 bases, with 16 bases separating them. The CDR3 reads CASSLRASSTETQYF. The CDR3 coding sequence is TGTGCCAGCAGTTTGAGGGCGTCATCAACGGAGACCCAGTACTTC.

Comments on this clonotype: This may arise from a read error, as a much more abundant clone is one base away. The conserved final phenylalanine or tryptophan is absent from the CDR3, which likely points to a read error. The V call is TRBV27, the J call TRBJ2-7; a possible D gene is TRBD1 (6 bases). Trimming cost V 4 bases and J 0 bases, with 16 bases left between them. This CDR3 is 16 amino acids long. The germline CDR1 and CDR2 sequences are MNHEY and SMNVEV (reference sequence). The DNA of the CDR3 is TGTGCCAGCAGTTCCCGACAGGCCCTCAACTCCTACGAGCAGTACTCC. Translation: CASSSRQALNSYEQYS.

This clonotype was seen many times. The chain is built from TRBV5-6 and TRBJ1-5, with D maybe TRBD1 (6 bases). The V gene lost 0 bases and the J gene lost 5 bases, with 9 bases spanning the gap. CDR1 is SGHDT and CDR2 is YYEEEE in the germline V gene. This CDR3 is built from 14 residues. The CDR3 region has the DNA TGTGCCAGCAGCTTGGCGGCAGGGGATCAGCCCCAGCATTTT. Amino acids: CASSLAAGDQPQHF.

This clonotype has at least ten counts. The chain joins TRBV4-3 to TRBJ2-3, with 9 bases lining up with TRBD2. The ends lost 5 bases at V and 5 bases at J; junction bases unmatched: 11. Per germline, CDR1 LGHNA and CDR2 YSLEER. The CDR3 spans 16 residues. The DNA for the CDR3 is TGCGCCAGCAGCATGGGGCTAGCGGGGTCCCTAGATACGCAGTATTTT. Translation gives CASSMGLAGSLDTQYF.

This clonotype was counted a few times. This chain connects TRBV28 to TRBJ1-4; 11 bases align to TRBD1. Unmatched junction bases numbered 8, after V lost 5 bases and J lost 0 bases. The CDR3 consists of 18 residues. Per the germline V gene, CDR1 is MDHEN and CDR2 is SYDVKM. This CDR3 is CASSIGQGAYSTNEKLFF. CDR3 sequence (DNA): TGTGCCAGCAGTATCGGACAGGGGGCTTACTCAACTAATGAAAAACTGTTTTTT. The variable domain in full, with the rest retrieved from reference TRBV28 and TRBJ1-4, is DVKVTQSSRYLVKRTGEKVFLECVQDMDHENMFWYRQDPGLGLRLIYFSYDVKMKEKGDIPEGYSVSREKKERFSLILESASTNQTSMYLCASSIGQGAYSTNEKLFFGSGTQLSVL.

This clonotype came up many times. The chain is built from TRBV27 and TRBJ2-3; 10 bases map to TRBD2. The CDR3 extends over 12 amino acids. The germline gives CDR1 MNHEY, CDR2 SMNVEV (reference sequence). V lost 4 bases to trimming and J lost 13 bases; unmatched junction nucleotides: 5. CDR3 nucleotide sequence: TGTGCCAGCAGTTCCGGACTAGCGGACGAGTATTTT. This sequence encodes CASSSGLADEYF.

This clonotype has a count of ten or more. The chain joins TRBV4-3 to TRBJ1-4, with 8 bases that match TRBD1. Germline V gene data show CDR1 as LGHNA and CDR2 as YSLEER. V gave up 0 bases and J gave up 8 bases; unmatched junction bases: 5. CDR3 length: 15 residues. The CDR3 DNA is TGCGCCAGCAGCCAAGACACAGGGGGATGGGAAAAACTGTTTTTT. It is translated as CASSQDTGGWEKLFF.

The genes are TRBV24-1 and TRBJ2-3; either TRBD1 or TRBD2 may supply D (5 bases each). Germline V gives CDR1 KGHDR, CDR2 SFDVKD. The CDR3 sequence is 16 residues long. V was shortened by 3 bases and J by 0 bases, with 12 bases between the two germline ends. The DNA of the CDR3 is TGTGCCACCAGTGATACCGGGACCCAGAGCACAGATACGCAGTATTTT. This encodes CATSDTGTQSTDTQYF.

This clonotype was seen repeatedly, ten times or more. The gene calls are TRBV4-1 and TRBJ1-1, with 7 bases identical to TRBD1. Germline V gene sequence: CDR1 MGHRA, CDR2 YSYEKL. This CDR3 is 16 amino acids long. With V trimmed by 3 bases and J by 3 bases, 10 bases remained unmatched. The CDR3 protein is CASSHHPGGSYTEAFF. DNA of the CDR3: TGCGCCAGCAGCCATCATCCAGGGGGTTCCTACACTGAAGCTTTCTTT.

This clonotype was recorded many times. The chain is built from TRBV7-9 and TRBJ1-5, with D possibly TRBD1 on 5 matching bases. The CDR3 totals 13 residues. Germline lookup yields CDR1 SEHNR and CDR2 FQNEAQ (reference sequence). The ends were cut back, 3 bases at V and 3 bases at J, with 6 bases in the middle. The DNA of the CDR3 is TGTGCCAGCAGCTTGGGGGACAATCAGCCCCAGCATTTT. Translation: CASSLGDNQPQHF.

In this sample, this clonotype turned up a few times. The chain couples TRBV10-3 to TRBJ1-1; D not resolved. Germline V gene sequence: CDR1 ENHRY, CDR2 SYGVKD. V dropped 0 bases and J dropped 0 bases, with 5 bases sitting between them. The CDR3 runs to 14 residues. For the CDR3, the DNA is TGTGCCATCAGTGAGTCTGGCATGAACACTGAAGCTTTCTTT. Protein: CAISESGMNTEAFF.

About this clonotype itself: It may be a read error: a sequence one base away is much more abundant. CDR3 DNA sequence: TGTGCCAGCAGCTCTACAGGGGGAAGTGGCACAGATGCGCAGTATTTT. This translates into CASSSTGGSGTDAQYF. This sequence joins TRBV7-9 and TRBJ2-3; 8 positions match TRBD1. The CDR3 has 16 residues. Germline V gene sequence: CDR1 SEHNR, CDR2 FQNEAQ (reference sequence).

This clonotype came up many times. For the CDR3, the DNA is TGTGCCACCAGTGATTTCGGGCACTTTAACATTCAGTACTTC. Translated: CATSDFGHFNIQYF. The V and J genes are TRBV24-1 and TRBJ2-4; D ambiguous. Trimming took 1 base from V and 7 from J, leaving 10 bases between them. This CDR3 comprises 14 residues. The germline V gene has CDR1 KGHDR and CDR2 SFDVKD.

Notes on this clonotype: Being one base from a much bigger clone, this may be a read error. The J gene is TRBJ2-7, the V gene TRBV24-1, with D possibly TRBD1 on 7 matching bases. The CDR3 extends over 16 amino acids. Germline V CDR1 and CDR2: KGHDR, SFDVKD. As DNA, the CDR3 is TGTGCCACCAGTGATGGGACAGCGGTCGGGGGCTACGGGCAGTACTTC. Protein sequence: CATSDGTAVGGYGQYF.